This T cell receptor beta chain emerged from a study of spatial heterogeneity in lung cancer. TCRdb re-analysed the 5' RACE reads in MiXCR, keeping a single row per CDR3 protein. Here the sample spans about 21,000 distinct CDR3 sequences, approximately 4.6% being singletons. There are many counts of this clonotype. The CDR3 has 16 amino acids. Per germline, CDR1 WSHSY and CDR2 SAAADI. Trimming took off 3 bases at V and 3 bases at J, with 15 bases between the two ends. Described time point: sample taken at primary tumor resection. The clonotype originates from a male donor with early-stage non-small cell lung cancer. The sequenced sample was PBMCs, obtained at surgery. The chain recombines TRBV10-2 with TRBJ2-1; maybe TRBD1 (5 bases). CDR3: CASSDGAILGYNEQFF. In nucleotides, the CDR3 is TGCGCCAGCAGTGATGGGGCTATTCTAGGCTACAATGAGCAGTTCTTC.